Given below is one T cell receptor beta chain in context. Antigen unknown. These data originate in a study of post-analysis software for immune sequencing data. Notes on the study in general: TRBV segments more frequent in patients than in controls numbered several and included TRBV5-6, TRBV5-1 and TRBV20-1.

Unique molecular identifiers had been added to the TCR beta cDNA libraries. TCRdb called the PCR reads again in MiXCR, with one record for every CDR3 protein. The data show 600,000 to 750,000 distinct CDR3 sequences, around 64% seen once. CDR1 is ENHRY and CDR2 is SYGVKD in the germline V gene. With 6 bases removed from V and 2 bases from J, the gap between germline ends came to 8 bases. The CDR3 runs to 13 residues. The clonotype comes from a girl aged 2-10 years with multiple sclerosis. The chain has TRBV10-3 and TRBJ1-5, with D unclear. The sample consisted of blood. The CDR3 region is CAISESGNQPQHF. CDR3 in DNA: TGTGCCATCAGCGAGAGTGGCAATCAGCCCCAGCATTTT.